This T cell receptor (beta chain) was documented in a study of blood T cell repertoires in COVID-19. V was clipped by 2 bases and J by 6 bases; unmatched bases: 5. CDR1 is MNHEY, CDR2 SMNVEV, per germline (reference sequence). The length of the CDR3 is 15 residues. TCRdb keeps only in-frame clones here, not all; method: immunoSEQ multiplex PCR. The data hold about 260,000 clones, with roughly 87% observed a single time. The source material was peripheral blood. V is TRBV27 and J is TRBJ2-7; 12 nucleotides line up with TRBD1. This clonotype was obtained from a woman aged 45-60 years who had recovered from COVID-19. CDR3 loop: CASSLPGQGALEQYF. The CDR3 DNA reads as TGTGCCAGCAGTTTACCGGGACAGGGGGCCCTCGAGCAGTACTTC.